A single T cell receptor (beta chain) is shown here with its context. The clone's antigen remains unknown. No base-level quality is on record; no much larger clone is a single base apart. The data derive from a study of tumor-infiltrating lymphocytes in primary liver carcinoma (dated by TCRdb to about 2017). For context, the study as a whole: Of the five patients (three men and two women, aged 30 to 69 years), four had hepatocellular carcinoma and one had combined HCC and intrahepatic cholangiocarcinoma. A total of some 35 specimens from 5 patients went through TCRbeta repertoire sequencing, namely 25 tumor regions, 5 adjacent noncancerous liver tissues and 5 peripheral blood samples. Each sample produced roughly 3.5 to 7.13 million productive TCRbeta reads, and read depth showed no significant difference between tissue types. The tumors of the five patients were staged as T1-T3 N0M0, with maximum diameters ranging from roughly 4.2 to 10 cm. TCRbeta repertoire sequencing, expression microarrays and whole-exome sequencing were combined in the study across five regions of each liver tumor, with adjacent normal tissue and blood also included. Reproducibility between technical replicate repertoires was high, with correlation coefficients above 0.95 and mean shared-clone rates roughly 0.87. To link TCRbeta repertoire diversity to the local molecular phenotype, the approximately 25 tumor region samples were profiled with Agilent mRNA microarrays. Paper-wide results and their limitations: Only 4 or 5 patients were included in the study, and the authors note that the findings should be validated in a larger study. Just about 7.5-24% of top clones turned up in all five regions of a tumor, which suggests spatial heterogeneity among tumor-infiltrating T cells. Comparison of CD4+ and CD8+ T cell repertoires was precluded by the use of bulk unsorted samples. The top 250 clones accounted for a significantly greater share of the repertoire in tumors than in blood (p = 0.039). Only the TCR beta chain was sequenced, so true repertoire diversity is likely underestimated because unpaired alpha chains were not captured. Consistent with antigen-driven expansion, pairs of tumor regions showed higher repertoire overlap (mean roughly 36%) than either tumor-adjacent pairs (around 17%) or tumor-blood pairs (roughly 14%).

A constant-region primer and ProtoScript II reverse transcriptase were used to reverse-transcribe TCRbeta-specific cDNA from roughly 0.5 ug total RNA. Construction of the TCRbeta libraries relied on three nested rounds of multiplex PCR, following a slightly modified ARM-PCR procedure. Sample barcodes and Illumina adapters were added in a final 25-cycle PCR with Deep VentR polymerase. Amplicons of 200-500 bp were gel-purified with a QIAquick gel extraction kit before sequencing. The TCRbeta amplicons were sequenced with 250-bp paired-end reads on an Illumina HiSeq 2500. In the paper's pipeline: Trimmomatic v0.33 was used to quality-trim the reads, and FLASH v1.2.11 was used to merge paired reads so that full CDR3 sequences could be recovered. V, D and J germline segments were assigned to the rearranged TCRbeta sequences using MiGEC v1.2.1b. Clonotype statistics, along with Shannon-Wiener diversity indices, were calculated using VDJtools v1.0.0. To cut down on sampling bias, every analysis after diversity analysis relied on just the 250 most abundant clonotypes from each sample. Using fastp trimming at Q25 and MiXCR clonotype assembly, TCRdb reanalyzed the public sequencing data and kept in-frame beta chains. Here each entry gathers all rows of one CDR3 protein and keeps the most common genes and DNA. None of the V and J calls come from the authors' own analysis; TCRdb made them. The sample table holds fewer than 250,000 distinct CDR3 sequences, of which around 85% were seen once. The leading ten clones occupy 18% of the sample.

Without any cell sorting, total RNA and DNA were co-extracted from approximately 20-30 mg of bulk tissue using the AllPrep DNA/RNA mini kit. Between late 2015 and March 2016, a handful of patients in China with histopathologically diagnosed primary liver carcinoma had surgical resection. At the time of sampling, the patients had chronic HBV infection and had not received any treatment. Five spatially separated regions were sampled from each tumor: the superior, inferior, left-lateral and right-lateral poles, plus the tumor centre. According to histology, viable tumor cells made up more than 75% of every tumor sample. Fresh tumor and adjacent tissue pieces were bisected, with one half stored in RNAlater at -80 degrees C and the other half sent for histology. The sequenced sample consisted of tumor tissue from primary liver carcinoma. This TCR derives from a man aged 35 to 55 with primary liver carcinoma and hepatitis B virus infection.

The CDR3 protein sequence reads: CASSPWRGGDGYTF. The bases read TGCGCCAGTAGCCCTTGGAGAGGGGGCGATGGCTACACCTTC. This receptor chain uses TRBV5-1 and TRBJ1-2; a stretch of 7 junction bases matches TRBD1. CDR3 length: 14 amino acids, cysteine to phenylalanine. Only the CDR3 portion is preserved as DNA: 42 bases, with reading frame beginning at the first base. For this chain, trimming is 8 bases at the V end and 6 bases at the J end, and the number of junction bases without a gene match is 13. The germline V gene provides CDR1 SGHRS and CDR2 YFSETQ. Where the CDR3 stops, the reference TRBV5-1 and TRBJ1-2 genes take over; the full variable domain is KAGVTQTPRYLIKTRGQQVTLSCSPISGHRSVSWYQQTPGQGLQFLFEYFSETQRNKGNFPGRFSGRQFSNSRSEMNVSTLELGDSALYLCASSPWRGGDGYTFGSGTRLTVV.